The text below deals with one T cell receptor (beta chain). Its antigen is unidentified. The sample originates from a study of CD4 T cell repertoires in COVID-19. No culture step preceded sequencing of the ex vivo isolated memory T cells. Overall study results and limits: Two or all three memory subsets shared several highly expanded SARS-CoV-2-reactive clonotypes.

Trimming cost V 6 bases and J 5 bases; bases outside gene matches: 11. The CDR3 has 16 residues. From germline, CDR1 is SNHLY and CDR2 FYNNEI. The method was immunoSEQ multiplex PCR; TCRdb's version includes in-frame clones alone and lacks a portion of them. The repertoire holds 20,000 to 25,000 clones, with around nine tenths as singletons. V and J are TRBV2 and TRBJ2-1, with 9 bases lining up with TRBD2. This TCR was sampled from a human donor who had COVID-19. Sequenced material: central memory CD4+ T cells from blood, taken before the COVID-19 pandemic. CDR3 nucleotides: TGTGCCAGCAGGGGGAGGGCTAGCGGGACGAACAATGAGCAGTTCTTC. Amino acid sequence: CASRGRASGTNNEQFF.